This section outlines one T cell receptor beta chain sequence together with its context. TCRdb re-analysed the 5' RACE reads in MiXCR, keeping a single row per CDR3 protein. The table has some 320,000 distinct CDR3 sequences, 14% seen once. The data were obtained in a study of T-cell memory formation after mild COVID-19. The germline V gene has CDR1 SGHRS and CDR2 YFSETQ. V lost 4 bases and J 7 bases, leaving 11 bases between the germline ends. This CDR3 is built from 12 residues. The sequence derives from a man between 18 and 35 years old who had mild COVID-19 (a few samples of this study predate the infection). Cell type and time point are not known. V gene TRBV5-1 combines with J gene TRBJ1-2, with D tentatively TRBD1 (6 bases). The material sequenced was PBMCs or a T cell subset sorted from them (not recorded which). CDR3 protein: CASSVNRAGYTF. DNA of the CDR3: TGCGCCAGCAGCGTAAACAGGGCTGGCTACACCTTC. The full variable domain, its missing parts supplied by reference TRBV5-1 and TRBJ1-2, is KAGVTQTPRYLIKTRGQQVTLSCSPISGHRSVSWYQQTPGQGLQFLFEYFSETQRNKGNFPGRFSGRQFSNSRSEMNVSTLELGDSALYLCASSVNRAGYTFGSGTRLTVV.